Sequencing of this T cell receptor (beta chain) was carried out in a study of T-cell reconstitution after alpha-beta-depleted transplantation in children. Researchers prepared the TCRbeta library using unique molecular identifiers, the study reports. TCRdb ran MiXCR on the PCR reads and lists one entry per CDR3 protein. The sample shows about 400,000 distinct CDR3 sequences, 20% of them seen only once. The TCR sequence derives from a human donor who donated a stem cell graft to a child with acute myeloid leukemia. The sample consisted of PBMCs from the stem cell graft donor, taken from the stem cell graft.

The CDR3 DNA sequence: TGTGCCAGCAGCAGAATACAGGGTAACCAAGAGACCCAGTACTTC. Amino acid sequence: CASSRIQGNQETQYF. V usage is TRBV7-9 and J usage is TRBJ2-5, with D tentatively TRBD1 (6 bases). V gave up 5 bases and J gave up 0 bases, with 13 bases separating them. The germline CDR1 and CDR2 sequences are SEHNR and FQNEAQ (reference sequence). CDR3 length: 15 residues.